This TCR beta chain was observed in a study of CD8 T cells in ankylosing spondylitis. General study points: Typical of ankylosing spondylitis blood, it appeared, was a TCR beta motif of several highly homologous variants. From matched ankylosing spondylitis synovial fluid, disease-linked clones were reportedly recovered at significantly enriched levels.

MiXCR was run by TCRdb on the 5' RACE reads, yielding one entry per CDR3 protein. The profile shows around 770,000 distinct CDR3 sequences, about 10% of them singletons. In its sample, this clonotype was seen many times. The antigen is unknown. This TCR was recovered from a male donor with ankylosing spondylitis. The sample was blood, either unsorted or a sorted T cell fraction (not recorded which).

The CDR3 reads CASSQEVTGDQPQHF. CDR3 sequence (DNA): TGCGCCAGCAGCCAAGAAGTTACGGGCGATCAGCCCCAGCATTTT. This chain joins TRBV4-1 and TRBJ1-5, with D unclear. The CDR3 consists of 15 residues. V gave up 0 bases and J gave up 5 bases, with 11 bases separating them. CDR1 and CDR2 (germline): MGHRA, YSYEKL.